The clone carrying this TCR beta chain was seen more than once but under ten times. Its antigen remains unidentified. The sample is drawn from a study of blood T cells in healthy people across ages. A sample-barcoded 5' primer and a J-beta primer mix were used in a second PCR of about 7 to 12 cycles. Per sample, CDR3-containing paired-end reads numbered at least 2.5 million. MiXCR was run by TCRdb on the 5' RACE reads, yielding one entry per CDR3 protein. The sample holds hundreds of thousands of distinct CDR3 sequences, roughly 26% seen once. Study-level results: Long-lived donors carried more naive CD4+ cells and greater diversity than aged donors.

The CDR3 is made up of 15 amino acids. V lost 4 bases, J lost 1 base, and 16 bases lay in between. The V gene's germline CDR1 is DFQATT and CDR2 SNEGSKA (reference sequence). This clonotype was sampled from a woman older than 75 in good health. The chain links TRBV20-1 to TRBJ1-2; possibly TRBD1 for D (6 bases). The specimen sequenced was blood. This CDR3 reads CSATSGTSINYGYTF. Written as DNA, the CDR3 is TGCAGTGCTACATCCGGGACATCTATTAACTATGGCTACACCTTC.